These 22 T cell receptor beta chains were sequenced from one sample in a study of blood T cell repertoires in COVID-19. Some clones are missing from TCRdb's copy, which holds only in-frame ones; the method was immunoSEQ multiplex PCR. The sample yields 200,000 to 250,000 clones, 65% to 90% seen once. The sample taken for sequencing was peripheral blood. The receptors derive from a woman in her 50s with acute or convalescent COVID-19.

This clone was counted a few times. This chain joins TRBV23-1 and TRBJ2-1; 7 nucleotides match TRBD1. TRBV23-1 belongs to the ORF category, with a function that is uncertain. J lost 7 bases, V lost 6 bases, and 18 bases had no gene match. This CDR3 spans 17 amino acids. The CDR3 protein is CASSHNRGTGRGNEQFF. The DNA for the CDR3 is TGCGCCAGCAGCCACAATCGCGGAACGGGCAGGGGGAATGAGCAGTTCTTC.

The rearrangement uses TRBV7-3 and TRBJ1-6; possibly TRBD1 for D (6 bases). The CDR3 is made up of 15 amino acids. From germline, CDR1 is SGHTA and CDR2 FQGTGA. V was pared by 5 bases and J by 5 bases, with 13 bases between. CDR3 sequence reads: CASSLQGPDNSPLHF. In nucleotides, the CDR3 is TGTGCCAGCAGCCTACAGGGACCCGATAATTCACCCCTCCACTTT.

The chain links TRBV10-3 to TRBJ1-2; D is uncertain. V dropped 0 bases and J dropped 3 bases, with 11 bases sitting between them. The CDR3 contains 15 residues. CDR1 is ENHRY, CDR2 SYGVKD, per germline. DNA of the CDR3: TGTGCCATCAGTGAGTCGAATTCGGGTCACTATGGCTACACCTTC. Its protein is CAISESNSGHYGYTF.

The rearrangement links TRBV28 to TRBJ1-5; tentatively, D is TRBD1 (6 bases). Germline V gives CDR1 MDHEN, CDR2 SYDVKM. V lost 3 bases and J 7 bases, leaving 10 bases between the germline ends. The CDR3 covers 13 residues. The CDR3 nucleotides read TGTGCCAGCAGTTTTACAGGGCGACAGCCCCAGCATTTT. It codes for CASSFTGRQPQHF.

The V gene is TRBV7-9, the J gene TRBJ2-1; 12 nucleotides line up with TRBD2. Germline CDR1 is SEHNR and CDR2 is FQNEAQ (reference sequence). This CDR3 region has 14 residues. V dropped 4 bases and J dropped 8; count of bases not matched to a gene: 3. Here the CDR3 reads CASSSRLAGDEQFF. CDR3 sequence (DNA): TGTGCCAGCAGCTCCAGACTAGCGGGAGATGAGCAGTTCTTC.

The rearrangement joins TRBV5-1 to TRBJ2-4; 7 nucleotides line up with TRBD1. Losses at the gene ends were 1 base for V and 7 bases for J; bases not matched to a gene: 5. The CDR3 is 14 residues long. Germline CDR1 SGHRS, CDR2 YFSETQ. The CDR3 reads CASSLRGGENIQYF. CDR3 sequence (DNA): TGCGCCAGCAGCTTGAGAGGGGGCGAGAACATTCAGTACTTC.

The chain combines TRBV20-1 with TRBJ1-4; a possible D gene is TRBD1 (5 bases). Germline V gives CDR1 DFQATT, CDR2 SNEGSKA (reference sequence). This CDR3 region has 14 residues. Trimming stripped 3 bases from V and 8 bases from J, with 16 bases between. CDR3 residues: CSASSRDGREKLFF. The DNA of the CDR3 is TGCAGTGCTAGTTCTCGGGACGGGAGAGAAAAACTGTTTTTT.

The chain links TRBV2 to TRBJ1-1; 8 bases match TRBD1. The CDR3 is 13 amino acids. CDR1 is SNHLY, CDR2 FYNNEI, per germline. V trimming: 9 bases; J trimming: 1 base; junction bases outside the gene matches: 4. The CDR3 is CASDRGWNTEAFF. DNA of the CDR3: TGTGCCAGTGACAGGGGTTGGAACACTGAAGCTTTCTTT.

The CDR3 bases are TGTGCCATCAGTGCAACTACGAACACCGGGGAGCTGTTTTTT. This gives the protein CAISATTNTGELFF. The chain employs TRBV10-3 and TRBJ2-2; D is unresolved. CDR1 and CDR2 from the germline V gene are ENHRY and SYGVKD. V was clipped by 4 bases and J by 0 bases, with 6 bases between them. There are 14 residues in the CDR3.

With respect to this clone: Other DNA variants within this sample encode the same CDR3. This chain joins TRBV4-3 and TRBJ1-6; no clear D. Trimming cost V 4 bases and J 7 bases, with 8 bases left between them. The CDR3 consists of 13 residues. Germline CDR1 and CDR2: LGHNA and YSLEER. This CDR3 reads CASSLGYNSPLHF. The CDR3 nucleotides read TGCGCCAGCAGCCTCGGGTACAATTCACCCCTCCACTTT.

In DNA, the CDR3 is TGTGCCAGTAGTGAGGAGGGCAACACCATATATTTT. It is translated as CASSEEGNTIYF. V is TRBV19 and J is TRBJ1-3; no reliable D call. The ends were cut back, 5 bases at V and 7 bases at J, with 9 bases in the middle. The CDR3 runs 12 residues. Germline V gives CDR1 LNHDA, CDR2 SQIVND (reference sequence).

The chain couples TRBV30 to TRBJ2-3; D may be TRBD1 (6 bases). V was cut by 0 bases and J by 2 bases, with 12 bases left in between. Germline values: CDR1 GTSNPN, CDR2 SVGIG (reference sequence). The CDR3 loop spans 15 amino acids. The CDR3 coding sequence is TGTGCCTGGAGTGTACTGGGACAACCCACAGATACGCAGTATTTT. Residues: CAWSVLGQPTDTQYF.

Only one count was recorded for this clone. The J gene is TRBJ2-2, the V gene TRBV14, with a weak D call TRBD1 (6 bases). V lost 0 bases and J 10 bases, leaving 12 bases between the germline ends. The CDR3 has 14 residues. Per the germline V gene, CDR1 is SGHDN and CDR2 is FVKESK. The CDR3 DNA is TGTGCCAGCAGCCAAGATCTTAGGGGGAAGGAGCTGTTTTTT. It yields the protein CASSQDLRGKELFF.

This chain connects TRBV5-1 to TRBJ2-3, with D perhaps matching TRBD2 (5 bases). The germline V gene has CDR1 SGHRS and CDR2 YFSETQ. The CDR3 has 14 amino acids. V gave up 4 bases and J gave up 2 bases, with 11 bases separating them. The CDR3, as DNA: TGCGCCAGCAGCGTTTCGGACTCCACAGATACGCAGTATTTT. Translating gives CASSVSDSTDTQYF.

This clone was found once. This chain uses TRBV11-2 with TRBJ1-1, with D unresolved. The germline V gene encodes CDR1 SGHAT and CDR2 FQNNGV. The CDR3 length is 15 residues. V was trimmed by 0 bases and J by 3 bases, leaving 11 bases between them. The CDR3 loop is CASSLEPGSDTEAFF. The CDR3 coding sequence is TGTGCCAGCAGCTTAGAACCCGGGTCGGACACTGAAGCTTTCTTT.

V gene TRBV28 combines with J gene TRBJ1-1; TRBD1 aligns across 7 bases. Unmatched junction bases numbered 5, after V lost 7 bases and J lost 12 bases. CDR3 length equals 10 residues. The germline V gene encodes CDR1 MDHEN and CDR2 SYDVKM. The CDR3 reads CASIQGVTFF. DNA of the CDR3: TGTGCCAGCATTCAGGGGGTAACTTTCTTT.

This clone appeared once. The chain is built from TRBV12-3 or TRBV12-4 and TRBJ1-2, with TRBD1 identical over 7 bases. There are 13 residues in the CDR3. The V gene end was trimmed by 6 bases and the J gene end by 2 bases; junction bases not matched to a gene: 3. CDR3 in DNA: TGTGCCAGCAGCACGGGACAGAACTATGGCTACACCTTC. Protein product: CASSTGQNYGYTF.

With respect to this clone: Mismatch with germline at one junction end may stem from a read error. This chain joins TRBV2 and TRBJ2-1, with 11 bases that match TRBD2. Germline V gene sequence: CDR1 SNHLY, CDR2 FYNNEI. This CDR3 spans 15 amino acids. The CDR3 DNA follows: TGTGCCAGCAGTCAAGCGGGACTAGCGGTCAATGAGCAGTTCTTC. Amino acids: CASSQAGLAVNEQFF.

The chain joins TRBV4-1 to TRBJ1-1; 9 nucleotides match TRBD1. Losses at the gene ends were 3 bases for V and 3 bases for J; bases not matched to a gene: 11. From germline, CDR1 is MGHRA and CDR2 YSYEKL. This CDR3 has 17 residues. Written as DNA, the CDR3 is TGCGCCAGCAGCCAGAGGCATACAGGGGGCAGGGACACTGAAGCTTTCTTT. Protein product: CASSQRHTGGRDTEAFF.

V usage is TRBV18 and J usage is TRBJ2-2; D is perhaps TRBD2 (5 bases). The CDR3 totals 14 residues. The V end was cut by 7 bases, the J end by 7 bases, with 16 bases between. The germline V gene has CDR1 KGHSH and CDR2 LQKENI. CDR3 bases: TGTGCCAGCTTCACCGCGGGTGGAAGCGGGGAGCTGTTTTTT. Protein sequence: CASFTAGGSGELFF.

The J gene is TRBJ2-5, the V gene TRBV18; 7 bases line up with TRBD1. Germline-derived CDR1 and CDR2 are KGHSH and LQKENI. The CDR3 totals 14 residues. V dropped 4 bases and J dropped 1; count of bases not matched to a gene: 3. CDR3 protein: CASSQSGGQETQYF. In nucleotides, the CDR3 is TGTGCCAGCTCACAATCAGGGGGCCAAGAGACCCAGTACTTC.

V is TRBV4-2 and J is TRBJ1-5; 8 nucleotides line up with TRBD1. This CDR3 has 14 amino acids. Per the germline V gene, CDR1 is LGHNA and CDR2 is YNFKEQ. After removal of 6 bases from V and 5 bases from J, the junction contained 6 bases not matched to a gene. CDR3 nucleotide sequence: TGTGCCAGCAGTCCTGGACAGGGCGATCAGCCCCAGCATTTT. Translating gives CASSPGQGDQPQHF.